The clone carrying this T cell receptor beta chain was detected only a few times. Its target is not known. This specimen comes from a study of CD8 T cells in ankylosing spondylitis. The study, taken as a whole, reports: A CD8+ phenotype characterized the disease-linked clones, which were relatively rare in peripheral blood.

TCRdb analysed the 5' RACE reads with MiXCR anew, one entry per CDR3 protein. The sample consists of about 360,000 distinct CDR3 sequences, roughly 22% of them appearing once. CDR1 and CDR2 from the germline V gene are SGHKS and YYEKEE (reference sequence). The CDR3 consists of 15 residues. After removal of 4 bases from V and 0 bases from J, the junction contained 4 bases not matched to a gene. Material: blood, either unsorted or a sorted T cell fraction (not recorded which). The chain employs TRBV5-5 and TRBJ2-1; 7 nucleotides agree with TRBD2. This TCR was sampled from a male donor with ankylosing spondylitis or in good health (not recorded which). CDR3 sequence reads: CASSRLASSYNEQFF. The CDR3 DNA reads as TGTGCCAGCAGCCGACTAGCTAGCTCCTACAATGAGCAGTTCTTC.